The 11 T cell receptor beta chains listed next were all sequenced from one sample in a study of T-cell memory formation after mild COVID-19. TCRdb ran MiXCR on the 5' RACE reads and lists one entry per CDR3 protein. The repertoire holds more than 9,500 distinct CDR3 sequences, with about 14% as singletons. The specimen sequenced was PBMCs or a T cell subset sorted from them (not recorded which). All receptors come from a man between 18 and 35 years old who had mild COVID-19 (a few samples of this study predate the infection). Cell type and time point are not known.

There are many counts of this clonotype. The rearrangement joins TRBV11-2 to TRBJ2-3, with 7 bases lining up with TRBD2. Germline V gene lookup returns CDR1 SGHAT and CDR2 FQNNGV. This CDR3 is built from 15 residues. Germline trimming cut 2 bases from V and 5 bases from J; bases unmatched to any gene: 7. CDR3 sequence reads: CASSLSSGAGDTQYF. The CDR3 DNA reads as TGTGCCAGCAGCTTATCCAGCGGGGCAGGAGATACGCAGTATTTT.

In its sample, this clonotype was seen many times. The V and J genes are TRBV9 and TRBJ1-1; no reliable D call. The ends were cut back, 3 bases at V and 4 bases at J, with 13 bases in the middle. The CDR3 consists of 14 residues. Germline values: CDR1 SGDLS, CDR2 YYNGEE. The DNA of the CDR3 is TGTGCCAGCAGCGCTCAGGAGAGATCCACTGAAGCTTTCTTT. Its protein is CASSAQERSTEAFF.

The table lists this clonotype with many counts. The chain joins TRBV6-2 or TRBV6-3 to TRBJ2-7; D remains ambiguous. Germline CDR1 and CDR2: MNHEY and SVGEGT. The CDR3 is 11 residues long. Trimming took off 7 bases at V and 5 bases at J, with 9 bases between the two ends. The CDR3 reads CASKRVNEQYF. CDR3 nucleotides: TGTGCCAGCAAACGGGTAAACGAGCAGTACTTC.

This clonotype was found many times. The chain couples TRBV28 to TRBJ2-2; D is uncertain. V shed 3 bases and J shed 6 bases, with 11 bases lying between them. The CDR3 spans 14 residues. Germline values: CDR1 MDHEN, CDR2 SYDVKM. Here the CDR3 reads CASSFGLPAGELFF. CDR3 in DNA: TGTGCCAGCAGTTTCGGCCTGCCGGCCGGGGAGCTGTTTTTT.

The V gene is TRBV7-6, the J gene TRBJ2-5; the D gene is possibly TRBD1 (5 bases). This CDR3 has 14 amino acids. CDR1 is SGHVS, CDR2 FNYEAQ, per germline. Trimming cost V 4 bases and J 2 bases, with 11 bases left between them. CDR3 loop: CASSSTRQQETQYF. The CDR3 bases are TGTGCCAGCAGCTCCACCCGACAGCAAGAGACCCAGTACTTC.

This clonotype was observed a few times. This chain connects TRBV29-1 to TRBJ1-2; no reliable D call. V was clipped by 3 bases and J by 1 base, with 18 bases between them. The germline CDR1 and CDR2 sequences are SQVTM and ANQGSEA. This CDR3 is built from 16 residues. CDR3 sequence: CSVDVPTHDLNYGYTF. Written as DNA, the CDR3 is TGCAGCGTTGATGTCCCAACCCACGACCTTAACTATGGCTACACCTTC.

This clonotype was recorded many times. The gene calls are TRBV4-1 and TRBJ1-1; D remains ambiguous. V lost 4 bases, J lost 6 bases, and 12 bases lay in between. Germline assignment: CDR1 MGHRA and CDR2 YSYEKL. The CDR3 is 13 amino acids. The CDR3 sequence is CASSPREVAEAFF. CDR3 in DNA: TGCGCCAGCAGCCCTAGGGAGGTGGCTGAAGCTTTCTTT.

This clonotype came up many times. This rearrangement joins TRBV7-2 to TRBJ2-7; D may be TRBD2 (5 bases). From germline, CDR1 is SGHTA and CDR2 FQGNSA. V lost 2 bases, J lost 6 bases, and 11 bases lay in between. This CDR3 region has 13 residues. The DNA for the CDR3 is TGTGCCAGCAGCTTAAGGTTGCGGGCCGAGCAGTACTTC. It translates to CASSLRLRAEQYF.

Many counts were recorded for this clonotype. This sequence joins TRBV7-9 and TRBJ2-7; weak D call: TRBD2 (6 bases). V lost 8 bases to trimming and J lost 4 bases, with 21 bases between them. Germline assignment: CDR1 SEHNR and CDR2 FQNEAQ (reference sequence). The CDR3 contains 15 residues. In DNA, the CDR3 is TGTGCCAGCGCATTTTCGGGGGTTTGGGAATACGAGCAGTACTTC. Amino acids: CASAFSGVWEYEQYF. Supplemented by reference TRBV7-9 and TRBJ2-7, the full variable domain reads DTGVSQNPRHKITKRGQNVTFRCDPISEHNRLYWYRQTLGQGPEFLTYFQNEAQLEKSRLLSDRFSAERPKGSFSTLEIQRTEQGDSAMYLCASAFSGVWEYEQYFGPGTRLTVT.

This clonotype was found many times. The V gene is TRBV20-1, the J gene TRBJ1-1; D might be TRBD1 (6 bases). Germline V gene lookup returns CDR1 DFQATT and CDR2 SNEGSKA (reference sequence). This CDR3 region has 14 residues. The V gene lost 5 bases and the J gene lost 3 bases, with 16 bases spanning the gap. This CDR3 is CSASFTGFYTEAFF. CDR3 bases: TGCAGTGCTTCCTTTACAGGGTTCTACACTGAAGCTTTCTTT.

This clonotype was seen repeatedly, ten times or more. This chain's CDR3 is CASSQEWSTNEQFF. The CDR3 region has the DNA TGTGCCAGCAGCCAAGAGTGGAGCACCAATGAGCAGTTCTTC. The V call is TRBV4-2, the J call TRBJ2-1, with no clear D. The germline V gene encodes CDR1 LGHNA and CDR2 YNFKEQ. The CDR3 has 14 residues. Trimming pared 0 bases from V and 6 bases from J, leaving 9 bases between.